Included here is one T cell receptor (beta chain) sequence, with context. Its specificity is not known. Libraries were prepared by immunoSEQ multiplex PCR; TCRdb keeps only in-frame clonotypes and omits some of them. The sample holds roughly 150,000 clones, about nine tenths seen once. The sample comes from a study of T cell responses to AZD1222 COVID-19 vaccine. The CDR3 spans 15 residues. Germline values: CDR1 MNHNY, CDR2 SVGAGI (reference sequence). Trimming left V 5 bases short and J 10 bases short, with 21 bases between. Whole-study findings and limits: Once two AZD1222 doses were given, Spike-specific TCR breadth and depth went up.

The receptor was derived from an adult in good health. The genes are TRBV6-6 and TRBJ1-5, with a tentative D call TRBD1 (6 bases). The input for sequencing was peripheral blood, taken on day 0 of AZD1222 vaccination. The CDR3 nucleotides read TGTGCCAGCAGTCCTTTGCCAGGGGAAGATGGCCCCCAGCATTTT. This encodes CASSPLPGEDGPQHF.